The clone carrying this TCR beta chain was seen ten or more times. TCRdb called the multiplex PCR reads again in MiXCR, with one record for every CDR3 protein. The sample contains tens of thousands of distinct CDR3 sequences, roughly 41% of which appear only once. This record comes from a study of breast tumors, draining lymph nodes, adjacent tissues. The germline V gene encodes CDR1 MNHNY and CDR2 SVGAGI (reference sequence). The CDR3 has 15 amino acids. Trimming cost V 0 bases and J 4 bases, with 9 bases left between them. The chain carries TRBV6-6 and TRBJ1-4, with D perhaps TRBD1 (5 bases). Sequenced: breast tumor tissue. The clonotype was recovered from a female donor with breast cancer. Some clones in this sample may be carry-over from other donors' samples. CDR3 sequence: CASSYSGGINEKLFF. The DNA of the CDR3 is TGTGCCAGCAGTTACTCTGGGGGAATTAATGAAAAACTGTTTTTT.